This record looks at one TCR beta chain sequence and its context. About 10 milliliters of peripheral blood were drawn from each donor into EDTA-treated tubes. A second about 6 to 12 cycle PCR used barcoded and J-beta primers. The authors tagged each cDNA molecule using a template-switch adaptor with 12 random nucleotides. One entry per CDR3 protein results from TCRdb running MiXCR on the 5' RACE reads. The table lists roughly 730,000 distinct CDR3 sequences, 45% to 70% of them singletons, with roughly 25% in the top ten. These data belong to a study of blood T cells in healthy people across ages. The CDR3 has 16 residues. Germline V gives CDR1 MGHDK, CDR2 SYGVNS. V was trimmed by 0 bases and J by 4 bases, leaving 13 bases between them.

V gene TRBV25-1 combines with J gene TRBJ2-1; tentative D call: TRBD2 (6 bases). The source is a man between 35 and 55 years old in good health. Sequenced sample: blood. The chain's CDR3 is CASSEYRGYEYNEQFF. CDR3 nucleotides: TGTGCCAGCAGTGAATATCGGGGGTACGAGTACAATGAGCAGTTCTTC. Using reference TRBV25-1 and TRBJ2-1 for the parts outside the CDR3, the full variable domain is EADIYQTPRYLVIGTGKKITLECSQTMGHDKMYWYQQDPGMELHLIHYSYGVNSTEKGDLSSESTVSRIRTEHFPLTLESARPSHTSQYLCASSEYRGYEYNEQFFGPGTRLTVL.